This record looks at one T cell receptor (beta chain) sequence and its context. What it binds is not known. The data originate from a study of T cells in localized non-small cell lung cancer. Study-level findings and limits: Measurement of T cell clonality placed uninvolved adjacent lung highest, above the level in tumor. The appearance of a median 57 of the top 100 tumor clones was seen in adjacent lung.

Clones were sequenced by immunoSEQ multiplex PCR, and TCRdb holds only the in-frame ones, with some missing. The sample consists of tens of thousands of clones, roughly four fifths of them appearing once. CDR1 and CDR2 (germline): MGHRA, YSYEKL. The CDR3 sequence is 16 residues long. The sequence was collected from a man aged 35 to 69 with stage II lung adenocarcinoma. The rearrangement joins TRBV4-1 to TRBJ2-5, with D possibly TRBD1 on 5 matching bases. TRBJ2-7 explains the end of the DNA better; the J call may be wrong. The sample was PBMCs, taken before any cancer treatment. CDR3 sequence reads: CASSQADSAFTYEQYF. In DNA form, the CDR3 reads TGCGCCAGCAGCCAAGCCGACAGCGCTTTCACCTACGAGCAGTACTTC.